This T cell receptor (beta chain) was retrieved from a study of cytotoxic CD8 clonotypes in ibrutinib-treated CLL. Across the whole study: Response samples came after a median about 11 months of treatment, range 6 to 36.

Study results and limitations: With treatment, public clonotypes, which were uncommon, either contracted or remained stable. Baseline clonality was higher than in age-matched healthy donors and moved in step with circulating CD8+ T-cell counts.

Deep sequencing aimed at 1 in 200,000 to 1 in 1 million T cells' resolution. Clones were sequenced by immunoSEQ multiplex PCR, and TCRdb holds only the in-frame ones, with some missing. Among 140,000 to 150,000 clones, 70% to 80% were seen once, and the ten largest hold 4.5% to 6.5%. In its sample, this clone was seen a few times. Its antigen is as yet unknown. The length of the CDR3 is 15 residues. Germline assignment: CDR1 ENHRY and CDR2 SYGVKD. V was shortened by 2 bases and J by 2 bases, with 12 bases between the two germline ends. The sequence came from a human donor with chronic lymphocytic leukemia. This chain links TRBV10-3 with TRBJ2-5; TRBD2 is a possible D gene (6 bases). The source was PBMCs, collected after 24 months of ibrutinib treatment. CDR3 sequence: CAISEGRGKQETQYF. The CDR3 DNA reads as TGTGCCATCAGTGAGGGGCGCGGGAAGCAAGAGACCCAGTACTTC.